What follows describes a single TCR beta chain. This sample was taken from a study of cytomegalovirus exposure and HLA in healthy donors. Use of 60 Vbeta and 13 Jbeta primers characterized the PCR. Sequenced by immunoSEQ multiplex PCR; TCRdb stores in-frame clones only, minus some. Here the sample spans around 160,000 clones, 68% being singletons. Specimen: PBMCs. The receptor's source is a man between 45 and 60 years old in good health and CMV-seronegative.

The CDR3 DNA reads as TGCAGCGTTGAAGTTTTTGACAGCATGAGCTCCTACAATGAGCAGTTCTTC. Its protein product is CSVEVFDSMSSYNEQFF. The chain couples TRBV29-1 to TRBJ2-1, with a possible D match to TRBD1 (5 bases). CDR1 SQVTM and CDR2 ANQGSEA come from the germline V gene. The CDR3 spans 17 residues. Trimming left V 1 base short and J 0 bases short, with 16 bases between.